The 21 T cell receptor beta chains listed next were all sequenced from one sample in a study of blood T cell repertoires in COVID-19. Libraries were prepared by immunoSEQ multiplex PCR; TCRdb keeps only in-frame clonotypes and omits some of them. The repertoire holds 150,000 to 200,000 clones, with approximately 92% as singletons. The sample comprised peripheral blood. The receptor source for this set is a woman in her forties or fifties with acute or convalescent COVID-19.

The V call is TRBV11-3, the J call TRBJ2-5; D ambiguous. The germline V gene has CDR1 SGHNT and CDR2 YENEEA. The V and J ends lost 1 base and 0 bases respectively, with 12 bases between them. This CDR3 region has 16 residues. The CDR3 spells CASSLGGTLYQETQYF. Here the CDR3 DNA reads TGTGCCAGCAGCTTAGGTGGCACCTTGTACCAAGAGACCCAGTACTTC.

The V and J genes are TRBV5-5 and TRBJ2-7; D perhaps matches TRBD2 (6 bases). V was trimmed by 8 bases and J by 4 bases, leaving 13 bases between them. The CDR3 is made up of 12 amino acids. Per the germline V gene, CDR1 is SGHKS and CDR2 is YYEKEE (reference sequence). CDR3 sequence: CARVGGSYEQYF. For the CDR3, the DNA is TGTGCCAGAGTGGGGGGATCTTACGAGCAGTACTTC.

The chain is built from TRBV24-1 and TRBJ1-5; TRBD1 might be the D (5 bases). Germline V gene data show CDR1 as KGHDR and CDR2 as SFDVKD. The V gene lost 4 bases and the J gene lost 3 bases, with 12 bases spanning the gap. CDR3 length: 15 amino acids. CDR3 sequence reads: CATSEAGLNNQPQHF. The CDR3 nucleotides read TGTGCCACCAGTGAGGCGGGACTGAACAATCAGCCCCAGCATTTT.

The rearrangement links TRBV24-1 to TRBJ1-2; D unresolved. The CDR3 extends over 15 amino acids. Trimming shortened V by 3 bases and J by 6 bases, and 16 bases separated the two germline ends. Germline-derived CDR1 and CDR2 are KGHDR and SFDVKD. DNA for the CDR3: TGTGCCACCAGTGATCCGACCCGCGGGAGGAATGGCTACACCTTC. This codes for CATSDPTRGRNGYTF.

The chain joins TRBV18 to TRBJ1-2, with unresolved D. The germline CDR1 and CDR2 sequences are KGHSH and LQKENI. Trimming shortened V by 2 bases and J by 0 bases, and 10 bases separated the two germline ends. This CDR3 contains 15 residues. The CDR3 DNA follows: TGTGCCAGCTCACCATCGACTCCCACTAACTATGGCTACACCTTC. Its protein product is CASSPSTPTNYGYTF. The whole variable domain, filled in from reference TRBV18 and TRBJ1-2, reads NAGVMQNPRHLVRRRGQEARLRCSPMKGHSHVYWYRQLPEEGLKFMVYLQKENIIDESGMPKERFSAEFPKEGPSILRIQQVVRGDSAAYFCASSPSTPTNYGYTFGSGTRLTVV.

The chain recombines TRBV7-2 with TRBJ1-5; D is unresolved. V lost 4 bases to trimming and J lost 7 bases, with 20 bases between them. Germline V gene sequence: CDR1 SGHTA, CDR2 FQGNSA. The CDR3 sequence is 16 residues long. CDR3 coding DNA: TGTGCCAGCAGCTCCGTTTGGAGTAACCTTTGGCAGCCCCAGCATTTT. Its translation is CASSSVWSNLWQPQHF.

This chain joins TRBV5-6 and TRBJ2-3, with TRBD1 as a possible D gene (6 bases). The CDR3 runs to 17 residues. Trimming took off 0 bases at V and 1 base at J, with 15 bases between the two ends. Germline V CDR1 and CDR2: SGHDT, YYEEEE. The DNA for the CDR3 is TGTGCCAGCAGCTTGGCCTACAGGGATGAGGGCACAGATACGCAGTATTTT. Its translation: CASSLAYRDEGTDTQYF.

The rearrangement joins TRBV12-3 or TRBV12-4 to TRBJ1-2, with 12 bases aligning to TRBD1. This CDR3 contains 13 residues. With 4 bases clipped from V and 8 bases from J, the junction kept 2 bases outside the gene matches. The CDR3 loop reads CASSSGQGAGYTF. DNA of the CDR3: TGTGCCAGCAGTTCGGGACAGGGGGCGGGCTACACCTTC.

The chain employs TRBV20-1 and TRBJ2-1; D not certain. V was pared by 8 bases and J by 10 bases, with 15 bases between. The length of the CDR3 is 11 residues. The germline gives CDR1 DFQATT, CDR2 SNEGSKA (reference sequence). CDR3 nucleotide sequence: TGCAGTTCACAAAGAGGCCCCGAGCAGTTCTTC. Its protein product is CSSQRGPEQFF.

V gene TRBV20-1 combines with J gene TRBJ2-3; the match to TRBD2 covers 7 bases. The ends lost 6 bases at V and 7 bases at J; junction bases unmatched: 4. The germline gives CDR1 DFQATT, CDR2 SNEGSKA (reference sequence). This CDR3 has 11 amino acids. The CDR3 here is CSATGGNTQYF. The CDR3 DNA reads TGCAGTGCCACCGGGGGGAATACGCAGTATTTT.

The CDR3 nucleotides are TGTGCCAGCAGTTCAAGTAGCGGGCAAGTATACTACGAGCAGTTCTTC. This encodes CASSSSSGQVYYEQFF. The chain has TRBV27 and TRBJ2-1; 7 bases fit TRBD2. The CDR3 runs to 16 residues. Germline trimming cut 4 bases from V and 10 bases from J; bases unmatched to any gene: 16. The germline CDR1 and CDR2 sequences are MNHEY and SMNVEV (reference sequence).

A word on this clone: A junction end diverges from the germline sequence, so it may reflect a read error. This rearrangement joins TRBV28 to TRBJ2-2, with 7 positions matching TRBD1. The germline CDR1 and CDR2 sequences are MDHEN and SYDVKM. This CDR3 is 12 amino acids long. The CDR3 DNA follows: TGTGCCAGCAGCTCATGGGGAGCGGACAGGATATTT. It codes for CASSSWGADRIF.

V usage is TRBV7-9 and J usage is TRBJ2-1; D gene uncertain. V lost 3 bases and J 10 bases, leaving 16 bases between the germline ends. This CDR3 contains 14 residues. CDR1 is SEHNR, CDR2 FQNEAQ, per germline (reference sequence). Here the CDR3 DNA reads TGTGCCAGCAGCTTTAGTGTTGTCCAAGAGGAGCAGTTCTTC. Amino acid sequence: CASSFSVVQEEQFF.

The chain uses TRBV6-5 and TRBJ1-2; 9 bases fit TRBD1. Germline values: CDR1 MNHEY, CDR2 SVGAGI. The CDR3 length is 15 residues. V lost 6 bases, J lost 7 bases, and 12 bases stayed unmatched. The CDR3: CASRKTGGGLRGYTF. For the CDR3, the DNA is TGTGCCAGCAGAAAAACAGGGGGCGGTTTACGTGGCTACACCTTC.

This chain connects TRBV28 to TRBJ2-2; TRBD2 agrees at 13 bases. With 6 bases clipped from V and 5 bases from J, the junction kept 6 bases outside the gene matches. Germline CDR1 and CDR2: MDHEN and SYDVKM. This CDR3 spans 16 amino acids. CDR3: CASSRTSGRRTGELFF. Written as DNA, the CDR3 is TGTGCCAGCAGCCGGACTAGCGGGAGAAGGACCGGGGAGCTGTTTTTT.

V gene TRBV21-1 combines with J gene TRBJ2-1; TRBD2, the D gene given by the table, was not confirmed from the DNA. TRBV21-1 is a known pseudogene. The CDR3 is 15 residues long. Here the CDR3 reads CASSNGTPLYNEQFF. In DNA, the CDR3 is TGTGCCAGCAGCAACGGGACTCCCCTGTACAATGAGCAGTTCTTC.

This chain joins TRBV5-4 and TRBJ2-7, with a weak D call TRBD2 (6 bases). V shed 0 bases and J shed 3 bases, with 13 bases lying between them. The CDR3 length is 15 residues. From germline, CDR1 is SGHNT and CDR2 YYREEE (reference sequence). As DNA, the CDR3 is TGTGCCAGCAGCTTGGGAACCCCCGGGGGCTACGAGCAGTACTTC. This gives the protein CASSLGTPGGYEQYF.

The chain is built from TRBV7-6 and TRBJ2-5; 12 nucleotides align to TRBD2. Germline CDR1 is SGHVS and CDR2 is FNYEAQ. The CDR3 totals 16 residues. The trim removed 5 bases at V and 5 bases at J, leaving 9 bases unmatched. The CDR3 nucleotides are TGTGCCAGCAGCATGACTAGCGGGAGTTTACAGGAGACCCAGTACTTC. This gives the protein CASSMTSGSLQETQYF. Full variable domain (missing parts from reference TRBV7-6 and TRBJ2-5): GAGVSQSPRYKVTKRGQDVALRCDPISGHVSLYWYRQALGQGPEFLTYFNYEAQQDKSGLPNDRFSAERPEGSISTLTIQRTEQRDSAMYRCASSMTSGSLQETQYFGPGTRLLVL.

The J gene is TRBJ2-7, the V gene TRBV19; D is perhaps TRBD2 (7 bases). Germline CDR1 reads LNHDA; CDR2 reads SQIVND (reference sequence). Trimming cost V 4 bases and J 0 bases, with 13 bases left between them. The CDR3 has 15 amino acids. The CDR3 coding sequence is TGTGCCAGTAGTACCAAGGCGGGGGCCTCCTACGAGCAGTACTTC. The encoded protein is CASSTKAGASYEQYF.

The CDR3, as DNA: TGTGCCACCAGTCTCAACACCGGGGAGCTGTTTTTT. It yields the protein CATSLNTGELFF. The chain uses TRBV24-1 and TRBJ2-2; D call uncertain. Looked up from germline, CDR1 is KGHDR and CDR2 is SFDVKD. V was cut by 6 bases and J by 2 bases, with 3 bases left in between. CDR3 length equals 12 residues.

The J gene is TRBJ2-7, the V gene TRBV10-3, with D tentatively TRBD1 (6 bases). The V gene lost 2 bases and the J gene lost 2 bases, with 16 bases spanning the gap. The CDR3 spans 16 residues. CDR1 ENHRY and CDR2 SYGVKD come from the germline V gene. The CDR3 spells CAISEPRDGDTYEQYF. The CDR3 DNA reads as TGTGCCATCAGTGAGCCCAGAGATGGGGACACCTACGAGCAGTACTTC.